The entry below describes one TCR beta chain. Germline CDR1 is SGHTA and CDR2 is FQGNSA. Unmatched junction bases numbered 5, after V lost 1 base and J lost 8 bases. CDR3 size: 14 residues. This table comes from immunoSEQ multiplex PCR, and its TCRdb copy is limited to in-frame clones, with some not included. This table holds roughly 77,000 clones, 76% found once. The data originate from a study of blood T cell repertoires in COVID-19. The sequence came from a man in his sixties with COVID-19, enrolled during active disease. The sequenced sample was peripheral blood. The rearrangement links TRBV7-2 to TRBJ2-4, with TRBD2 identical over 7 bases. The DNA of the CDR3 is TGTGCCAGCAGCTTAGGGACTAGTCGCTACATTCAGTACTTC. Its protein is CASSLGTSRYIQYF.